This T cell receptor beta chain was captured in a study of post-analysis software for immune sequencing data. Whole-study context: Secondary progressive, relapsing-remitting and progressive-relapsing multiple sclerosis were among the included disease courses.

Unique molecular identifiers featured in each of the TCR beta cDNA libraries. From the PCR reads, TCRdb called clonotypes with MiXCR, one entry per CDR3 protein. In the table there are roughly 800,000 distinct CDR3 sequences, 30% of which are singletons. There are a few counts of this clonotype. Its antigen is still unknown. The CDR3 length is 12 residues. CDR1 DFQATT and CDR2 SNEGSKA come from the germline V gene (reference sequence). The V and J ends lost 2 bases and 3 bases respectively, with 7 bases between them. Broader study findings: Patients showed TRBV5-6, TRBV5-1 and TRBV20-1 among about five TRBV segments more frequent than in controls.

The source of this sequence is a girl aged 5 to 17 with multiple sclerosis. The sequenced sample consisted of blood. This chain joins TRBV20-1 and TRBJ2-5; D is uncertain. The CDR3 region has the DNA TGCAGTGCTAGATGGGTGGAAGAGACCCAGTACTTC. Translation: CSARWVEETQYF.